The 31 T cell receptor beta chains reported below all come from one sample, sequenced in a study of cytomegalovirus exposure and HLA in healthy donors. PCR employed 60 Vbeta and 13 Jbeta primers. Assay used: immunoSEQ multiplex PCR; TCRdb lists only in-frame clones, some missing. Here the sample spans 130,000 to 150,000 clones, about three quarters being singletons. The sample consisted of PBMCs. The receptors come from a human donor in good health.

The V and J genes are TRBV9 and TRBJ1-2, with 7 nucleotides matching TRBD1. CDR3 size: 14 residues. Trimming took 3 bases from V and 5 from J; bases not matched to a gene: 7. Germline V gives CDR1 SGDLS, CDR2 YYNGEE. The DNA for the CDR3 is TGTGCCAGCAGCGGAGGGACAGCCCGTTATGGCTACACCTTC. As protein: CASSGGTARYGYTF.

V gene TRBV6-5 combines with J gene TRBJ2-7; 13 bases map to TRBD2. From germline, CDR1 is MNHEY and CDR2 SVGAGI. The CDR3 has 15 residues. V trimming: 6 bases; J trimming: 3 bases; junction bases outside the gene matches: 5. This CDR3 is CASRPGLAGVYEQYF. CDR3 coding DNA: TGTGCCAGCAGACCCGGACTAGCGGGAGTCTACGAGCAGTACTTC.

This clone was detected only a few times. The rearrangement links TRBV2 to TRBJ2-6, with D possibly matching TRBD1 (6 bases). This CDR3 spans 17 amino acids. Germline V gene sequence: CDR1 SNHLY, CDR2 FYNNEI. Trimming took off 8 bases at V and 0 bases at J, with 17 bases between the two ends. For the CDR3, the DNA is TGTGCCAGCTCGCCTCCGGGACAAATCTCTGGGGCCAACGTCCTGACTTTC. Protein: CASSPPGQISGANVLTF. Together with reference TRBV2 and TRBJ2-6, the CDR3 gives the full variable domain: EPEVTQTPSHQVTQMGQEVILRCVPISNHLYFYWYRQILGQKVEFLVSFYNNEISEKSEIFDDQFSVERPDGSNFTLKIRSTKLEDSAMYFCASSPPGQISGANVLTFGAGSRLTVL.

This CDR3 is CASSLRAGRSYNEQFF. The CDR3 coding sequence is TGTGCCAGCAGCTTGAGAGCGGGACGCTCCTACAATGAGCAGTTCTTC. This chain joins TRBV5-4 and TRBJ2-1; the match to TRBD2 covers 7 bases. J lost 0 bases, V lost 1 base, and 4 bases had no gene match. In germline, CDR1 is SGHNT, CDR2 YYREEE (reference sequence). The CDR3 consists of 16 residues. Looking up the rest from reference TRBV5-4 and TRBJ2-1 gives the full variable domain: ETGVTQSPTHLIKTRGQQVTLRCSSQSGHNTVSWYQQALGQGPQFIFQYYREEENGRGNFPPRFSGLQFPNYSSELNVNALELDDSALYLCASSLRAGRSYNEQFFGPGTRLTVL.

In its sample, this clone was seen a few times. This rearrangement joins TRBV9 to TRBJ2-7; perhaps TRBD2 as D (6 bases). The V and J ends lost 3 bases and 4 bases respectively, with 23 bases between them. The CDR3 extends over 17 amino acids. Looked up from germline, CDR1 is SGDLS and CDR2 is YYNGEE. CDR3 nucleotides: TGTGCCAGCAGCGCGGGGGACCTACCGTCCCCTTATTACGAGCAGTACTTC. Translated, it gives CASSAGDLPSPYYEQYF.

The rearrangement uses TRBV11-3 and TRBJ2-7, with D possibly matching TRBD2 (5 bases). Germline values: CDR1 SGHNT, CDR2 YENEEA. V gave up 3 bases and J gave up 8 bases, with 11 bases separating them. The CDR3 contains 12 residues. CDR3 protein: CASSLVGVKQYF. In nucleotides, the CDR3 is TGTGCCAGCAGCTTGGTCGGGGTCAAGCAGTACTTC.

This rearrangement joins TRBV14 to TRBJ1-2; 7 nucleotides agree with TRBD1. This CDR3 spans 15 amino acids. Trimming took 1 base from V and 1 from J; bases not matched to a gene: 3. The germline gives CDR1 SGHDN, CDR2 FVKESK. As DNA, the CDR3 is TGTGCCAGCAGCCAAGGGCAGGGGGTTAACTATGGCTACACCTTC. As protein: CASSQGQGVNYGYTF.

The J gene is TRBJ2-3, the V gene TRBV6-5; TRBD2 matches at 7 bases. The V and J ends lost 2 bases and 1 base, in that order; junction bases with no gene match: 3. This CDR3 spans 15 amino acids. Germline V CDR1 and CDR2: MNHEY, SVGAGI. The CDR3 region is CASSYLGGGTDTQYF. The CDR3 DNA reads TGTGCCAGCAGTTACCTGGGGGGGGGCACAGATACGCAGTATTTT.

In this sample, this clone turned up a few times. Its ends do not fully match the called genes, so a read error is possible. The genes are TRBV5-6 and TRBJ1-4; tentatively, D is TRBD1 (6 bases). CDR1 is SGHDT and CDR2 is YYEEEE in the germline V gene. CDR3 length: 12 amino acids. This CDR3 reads CASSFAGRGQIF. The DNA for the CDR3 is TGTGCCAGCAGCTTTGCAGGAAGGGGACAAATTTTT.

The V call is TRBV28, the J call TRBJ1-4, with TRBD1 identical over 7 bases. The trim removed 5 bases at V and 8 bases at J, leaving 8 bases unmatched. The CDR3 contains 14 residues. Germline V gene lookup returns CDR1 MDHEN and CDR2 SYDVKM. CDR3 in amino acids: CASSQTGFEEKLFF. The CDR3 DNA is TGTGCCAGCAGTCAGACAGGGTTTGAGGAAAAACTGTTTTTT. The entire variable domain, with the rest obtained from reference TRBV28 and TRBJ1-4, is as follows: DVKVTQSSRYLVKRTGEKVFLECVQDMDHENMFWYRQDPGLGLRLIYFSYDVKMKEKGDIPEGYSVSREKKERFSLILESASTNQTSMYLCASSQTGFEEKLFFGSGTQLSVL.

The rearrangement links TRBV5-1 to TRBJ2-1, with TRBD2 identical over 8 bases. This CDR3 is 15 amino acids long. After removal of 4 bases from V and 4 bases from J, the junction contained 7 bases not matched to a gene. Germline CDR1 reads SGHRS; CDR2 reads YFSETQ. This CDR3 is CASSSRTSGYNEQFF. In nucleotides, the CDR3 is TGCGCCAGCAGCAGCCGAACTAGCGGATACAATGAGCAGTTCTTC.

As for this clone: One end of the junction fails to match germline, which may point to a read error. The DNA for the CDR3 is TGTGCCACCAGCAGAGATCACACAATGCACAGATACGCAGTATTT. Amino acid sequence: CATSRDHTMHRYAVF. This chain joins TRBV15 and TRBJ2-3; D is unclear. Germline assignment: CDR1 LNHNV and CDR2 YYDKDF (reference sequence). The CDR3 totals 15 residues.

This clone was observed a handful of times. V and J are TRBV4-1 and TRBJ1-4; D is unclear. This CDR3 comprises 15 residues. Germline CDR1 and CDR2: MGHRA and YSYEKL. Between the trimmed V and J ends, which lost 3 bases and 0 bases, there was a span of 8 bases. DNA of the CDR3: TGCGCCAGCAGCCACCTAGGAGCAACTAATGAAAAACTGTTTTTT. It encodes CASSHLGATNEKLFF.

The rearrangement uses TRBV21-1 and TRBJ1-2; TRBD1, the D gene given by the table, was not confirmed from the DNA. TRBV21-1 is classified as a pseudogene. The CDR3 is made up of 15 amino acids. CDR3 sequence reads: CASSKVPGDDDGYTF. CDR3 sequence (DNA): TGTGCCAGCAGCAAAGTTCCAGGGGATGATGATGGCTACACCTTC.

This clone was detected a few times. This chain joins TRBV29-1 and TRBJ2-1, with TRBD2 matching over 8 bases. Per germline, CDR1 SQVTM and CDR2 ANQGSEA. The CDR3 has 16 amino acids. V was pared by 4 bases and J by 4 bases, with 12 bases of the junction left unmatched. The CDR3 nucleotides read TGCAGCGTTGCAACTGTCACTAGCGGACAATACAATGAGCAGTTCTTC. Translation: CSVATVTSGQYNEQFF.

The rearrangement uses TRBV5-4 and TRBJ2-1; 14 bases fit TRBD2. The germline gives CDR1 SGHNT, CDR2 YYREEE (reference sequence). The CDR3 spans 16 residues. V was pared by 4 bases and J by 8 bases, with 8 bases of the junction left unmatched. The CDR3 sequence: CASSPGTSGRLDEQFF. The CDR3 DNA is TGTGCCAGCAGCCCGGGGACTAGCGGGAGATTAGATGAGCAGTTCTTC.

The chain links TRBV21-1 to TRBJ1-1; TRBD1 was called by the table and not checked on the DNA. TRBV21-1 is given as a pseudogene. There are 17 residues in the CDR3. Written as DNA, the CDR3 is TGTGCCAGCAGCAAAGGGGGTGGACAGGGAACGAACACTGAAGCTTTCTTT. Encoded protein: CASSKGGGQGTNTEAFF.

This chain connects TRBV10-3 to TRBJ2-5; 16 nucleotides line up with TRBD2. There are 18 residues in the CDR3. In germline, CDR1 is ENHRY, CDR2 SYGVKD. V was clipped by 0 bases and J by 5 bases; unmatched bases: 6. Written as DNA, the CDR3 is TGTGCCATCAGTGAGTCCGGGACTAGCGGGAGGGCCGTTGAGACCCAGTACTTC. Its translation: CAISESGTSGRAVETQYF.

In DNA, the CDR3 is TGTGCTAGTGGTTGGCCTGAAGTCAGGAACACTGAAGCTTTCTTT. This gives the protein CASGWPEVRNTEAFF. J is TRBJ1-1 and V is TRBV12-5; D call uncertain. CDR1 and CDR2 (germline): LGHNT, FRNRAP. V dropped 4 bases and J dropped 1 base, with 13 bases sitting between them. CDR3 length: 15 residues.

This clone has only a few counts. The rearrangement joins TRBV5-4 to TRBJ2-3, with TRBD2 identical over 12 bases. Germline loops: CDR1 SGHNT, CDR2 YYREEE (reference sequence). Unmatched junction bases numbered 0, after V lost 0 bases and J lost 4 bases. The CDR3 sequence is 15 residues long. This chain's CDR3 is CASSLGLAGADTQYF. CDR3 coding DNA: TGTGCCAGCAGCTTGGGACTAGCGGGAGCAGATACGCAGTATTTT.

For the CDR3, the DNA is TGTGCCAGCAGCATAAAGTTGGCTGCCCTCGGGTATGAGCAGTTCTTC. It encodes CASSIKLAALGYEQFF. The chain combines TRBV21-1 with TRBJ2-1; the table's D call, TRBD2, has no DNA check behind it. TRBV21-1 is reported as a pseudogene. This CDR3 is 16 amino acids long.

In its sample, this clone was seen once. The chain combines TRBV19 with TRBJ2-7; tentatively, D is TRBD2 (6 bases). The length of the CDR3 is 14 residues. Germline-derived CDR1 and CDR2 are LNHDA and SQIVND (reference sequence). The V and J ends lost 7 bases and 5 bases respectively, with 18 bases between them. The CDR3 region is CASTPGGGVNEQYF. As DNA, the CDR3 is TGTGCCAGTACCCCTGGCGGAGGGGTCAACGAGCAGTACTTC.

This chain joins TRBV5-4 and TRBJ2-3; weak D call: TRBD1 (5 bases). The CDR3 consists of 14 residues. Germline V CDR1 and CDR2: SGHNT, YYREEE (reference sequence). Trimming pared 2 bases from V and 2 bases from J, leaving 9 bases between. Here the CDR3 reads CASSFQTATDTQYF. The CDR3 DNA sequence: TGTGCCAGCAGCTTTCAGACAGCCACAGATACGCAGTATTTT.

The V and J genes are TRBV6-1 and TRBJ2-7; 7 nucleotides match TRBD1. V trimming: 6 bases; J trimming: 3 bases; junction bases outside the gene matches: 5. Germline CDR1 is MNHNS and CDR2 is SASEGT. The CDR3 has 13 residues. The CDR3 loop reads CASRETGIYEQYF. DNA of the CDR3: TGTGCCAGCAGGGAGACAGGGATCTACGAGCAGTACTTC.

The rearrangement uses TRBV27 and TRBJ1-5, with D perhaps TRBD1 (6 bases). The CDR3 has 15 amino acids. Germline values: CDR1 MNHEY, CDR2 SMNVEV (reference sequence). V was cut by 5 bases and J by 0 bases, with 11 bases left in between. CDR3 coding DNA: TGTGCCAGCAGTCTCCGGGACAATAGCAATCAGCCCCAGCATTTT. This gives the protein CASSLRDNSNQPQHF.

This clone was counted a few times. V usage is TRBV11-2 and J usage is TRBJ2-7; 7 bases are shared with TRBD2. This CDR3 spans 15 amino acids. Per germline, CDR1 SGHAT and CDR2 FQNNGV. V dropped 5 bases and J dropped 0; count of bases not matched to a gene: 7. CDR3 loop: CASSDFREGSYEQYF. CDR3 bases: TGTGCCAGCAGCGATTTCAGGGAGGGCTCCTACGAGCAGTACTTC.

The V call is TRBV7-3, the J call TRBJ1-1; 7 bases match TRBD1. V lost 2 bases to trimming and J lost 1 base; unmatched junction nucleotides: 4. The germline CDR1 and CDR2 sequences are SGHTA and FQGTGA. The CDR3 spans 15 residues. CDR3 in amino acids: CASSLGSGGNTEAFF. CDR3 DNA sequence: TGTGCCAGCAGCTTAGGTTCAGGGGGGAACACTGAAGCTTTCTTT.

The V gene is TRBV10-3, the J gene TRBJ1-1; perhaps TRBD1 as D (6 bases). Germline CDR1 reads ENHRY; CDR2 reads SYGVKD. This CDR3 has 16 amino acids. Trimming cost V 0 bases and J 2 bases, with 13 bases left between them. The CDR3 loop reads CAISESQGRANTEAFF. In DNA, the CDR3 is TGTGCCATCAGTGAGTCCCAGGGGAGGGCAAACACTGAAGCTTTCTTT.

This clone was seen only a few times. CDR3 nucleotides: TGTGCCAGCATTGGAGGGGAGGAGACCCAGTACTTC. This encodes CASIGGEETQYF. J is TRBJ2-5 and V is TRBV27; perhaps TRBD2 as D (6 bases). Trimming took off 7 bases at V and 5 bases at J, with 11 bases between the two ends. CDR3 length: 12 residues. The V gene's germline CDR1 is MNHEY and CDR2 SMNVEV (reference sequence).

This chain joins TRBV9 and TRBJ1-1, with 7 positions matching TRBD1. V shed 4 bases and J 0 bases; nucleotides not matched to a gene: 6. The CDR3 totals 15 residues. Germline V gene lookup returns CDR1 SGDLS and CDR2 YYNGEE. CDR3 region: CASSQGGRMNTEAFF. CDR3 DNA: TGTGCCAGCAGCCAGGGGGGTAGGATGAACACTGAAGCTTTCTTT. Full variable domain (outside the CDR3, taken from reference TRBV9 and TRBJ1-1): DSGVTQTPKHLITATGQRVTLRCSPRSGDLSVYWYQQSLDQGLQFLIQYYNGEERAKGNILERFSAQQFPDLHSELNLSSLELGDSALYFCASSQGGRMNTEAFFGQGTRLTVV.

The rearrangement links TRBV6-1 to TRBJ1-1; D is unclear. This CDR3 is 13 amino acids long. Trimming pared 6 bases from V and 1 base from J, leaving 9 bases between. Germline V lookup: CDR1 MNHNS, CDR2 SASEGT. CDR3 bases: TGTGCCAGCAGGGCCAGACAGAACACTGAAGCTTTCTTT. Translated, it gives CASRARQNTEAFF.